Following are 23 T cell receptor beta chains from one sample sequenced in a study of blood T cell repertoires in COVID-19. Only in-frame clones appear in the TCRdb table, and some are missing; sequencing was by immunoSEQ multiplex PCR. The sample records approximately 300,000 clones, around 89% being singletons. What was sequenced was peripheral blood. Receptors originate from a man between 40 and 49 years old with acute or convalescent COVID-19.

The CDR3 is CASSLLAGALYNEQFF. CDR3 coding DNA: TGCGCCAGCAGCTTGCTAGCGGGGGCGCTATACAATGAGCAGTTCTTC. The chain is built from TRBV5-1 and TRBJ2-1; 10 bases fit TRBD2. With 1 base clipped from V and 4 bases from J, the junction kept 5 bases outside the gene matches. Per germline, CDR1 SGHRS and CDR2 YFSETQ. The CDR3 totals 16 residues. Combining the CDR3 with reference TRBV5-1 and TRBJ2-1 gives the whole variable domain KAGVTQTPRYLIKTRGQQVTLSCSPISGHRSVSWYQQTPGQGLQFLFEYFSETQRNKGNFPGRFSGRQFSNSRSEMNVSTLELGDSALYLCASSLLAGALYNEQFFGPGTRLTVL.

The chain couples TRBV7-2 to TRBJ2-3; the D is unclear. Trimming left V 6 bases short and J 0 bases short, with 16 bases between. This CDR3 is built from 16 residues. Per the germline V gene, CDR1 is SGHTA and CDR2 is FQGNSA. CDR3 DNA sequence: TGTGCCAGCAGTCTCCGAGATCCTTATAGCACAGATACGCAGTATTTT. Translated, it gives CASSLRDPYSTDTQYF.

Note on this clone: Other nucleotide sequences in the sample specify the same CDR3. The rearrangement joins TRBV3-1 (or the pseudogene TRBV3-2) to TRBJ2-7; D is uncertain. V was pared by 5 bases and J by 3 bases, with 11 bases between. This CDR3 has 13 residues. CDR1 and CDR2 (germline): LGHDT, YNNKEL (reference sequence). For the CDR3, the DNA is TGTGCCAGCAGCTTATCCGTAGACTACGAGCAGTACTTC. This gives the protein CASSLSVDYEQYF.

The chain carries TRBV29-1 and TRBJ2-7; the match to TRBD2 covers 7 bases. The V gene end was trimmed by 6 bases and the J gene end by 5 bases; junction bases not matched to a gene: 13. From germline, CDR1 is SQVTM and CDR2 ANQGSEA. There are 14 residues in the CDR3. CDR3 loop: CSVPGEGLPHEQYF. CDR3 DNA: TGCAGCGTCCCCGGGGAGGGGTTACCCCACGAGCAGTACTTC.

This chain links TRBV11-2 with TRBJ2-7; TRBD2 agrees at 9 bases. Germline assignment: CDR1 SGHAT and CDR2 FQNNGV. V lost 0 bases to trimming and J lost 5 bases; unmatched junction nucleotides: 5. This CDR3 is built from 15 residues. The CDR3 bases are TGTGCCAGCAGCTTAGAAGCGGGGGGCATGGACGAGCAGTACTTC. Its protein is CASSLEAGGMDEQYF.

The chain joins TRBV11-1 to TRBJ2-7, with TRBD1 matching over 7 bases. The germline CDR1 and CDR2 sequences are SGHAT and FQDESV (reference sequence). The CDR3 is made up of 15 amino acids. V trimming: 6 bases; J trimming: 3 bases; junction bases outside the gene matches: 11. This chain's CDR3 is CASRDVGQGDYEQYF. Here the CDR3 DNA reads TGTGCCAGCAGGGATGTAGGGCAGGGGGACTACGAGCAGTACTTC.

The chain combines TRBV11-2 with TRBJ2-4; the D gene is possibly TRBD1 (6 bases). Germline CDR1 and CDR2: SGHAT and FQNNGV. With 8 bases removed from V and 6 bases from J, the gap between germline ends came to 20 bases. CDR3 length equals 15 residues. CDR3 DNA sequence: TGTGCCAGCCGATTGTTTAACGGGGACATAAACATTCAGTACTTC. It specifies CASRLFNGDINIQYF.

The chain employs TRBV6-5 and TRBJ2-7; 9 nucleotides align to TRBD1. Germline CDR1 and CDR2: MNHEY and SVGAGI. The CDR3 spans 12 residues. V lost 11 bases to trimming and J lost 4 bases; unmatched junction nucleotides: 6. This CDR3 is CAARQGGYEQYF. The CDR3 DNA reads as TGTGCCGCGAGACAGGGGGGGTACGAGCAGTACTTC.

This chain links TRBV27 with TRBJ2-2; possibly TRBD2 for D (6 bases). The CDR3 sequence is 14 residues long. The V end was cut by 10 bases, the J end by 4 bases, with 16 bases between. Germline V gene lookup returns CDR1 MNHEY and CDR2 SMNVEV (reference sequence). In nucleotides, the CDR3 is TGTGCCATCGGACCACTCGGGGGCACCGGGGAGCTGTTTTTT. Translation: CAIGPLGGTGELFF.

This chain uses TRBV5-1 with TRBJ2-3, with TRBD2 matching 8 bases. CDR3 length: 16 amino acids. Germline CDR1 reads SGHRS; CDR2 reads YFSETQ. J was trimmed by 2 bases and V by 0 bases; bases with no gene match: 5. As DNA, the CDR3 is TGCGCCAGCAGCTTGGCCACTAGCGGTTCCACAGATACGCAGTATTTT. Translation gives CASSLATSGSTDTQYF.

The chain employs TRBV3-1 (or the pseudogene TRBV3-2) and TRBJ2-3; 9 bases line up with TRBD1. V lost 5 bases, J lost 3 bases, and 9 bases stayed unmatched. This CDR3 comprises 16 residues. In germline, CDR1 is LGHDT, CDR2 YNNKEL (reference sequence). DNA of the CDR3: TGTGCCAGCAGCTACTCCGGGACAGGGACGACAGATACGCAGTATTTT. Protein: CASSYSGTGTTDTQYF.

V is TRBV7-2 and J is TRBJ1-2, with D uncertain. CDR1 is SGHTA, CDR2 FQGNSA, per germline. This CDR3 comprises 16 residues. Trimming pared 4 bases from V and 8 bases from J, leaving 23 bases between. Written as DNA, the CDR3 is TGTGCCAGCAGCTCAGATCGTATTAGCGGGGTTAGAGGCTACACCTTC. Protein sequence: CASSSDRISGVRGYTF.

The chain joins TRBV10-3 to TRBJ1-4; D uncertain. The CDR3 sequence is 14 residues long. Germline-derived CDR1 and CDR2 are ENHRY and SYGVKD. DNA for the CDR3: TGTGCTTCGGGAGGGCAAGAGACTAATGAAAAACTGTTTTTT. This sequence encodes CASGGQETNEKLFF.

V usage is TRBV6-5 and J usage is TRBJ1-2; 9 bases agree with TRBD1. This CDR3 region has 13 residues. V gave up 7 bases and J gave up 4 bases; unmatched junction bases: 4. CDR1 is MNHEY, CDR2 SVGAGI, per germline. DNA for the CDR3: TGTGCCAGCAAGGAACAGGGGGCCTATGGCTACACCTTC. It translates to CASKEQGAYGYTF.

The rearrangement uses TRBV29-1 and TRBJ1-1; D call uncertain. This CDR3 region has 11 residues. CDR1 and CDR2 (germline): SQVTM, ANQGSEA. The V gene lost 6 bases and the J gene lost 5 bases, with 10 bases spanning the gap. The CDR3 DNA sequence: TGCAGCGTCCCCCGGGGTACTGAAGCTTTCTTT. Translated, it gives CSVPRGTEAFF. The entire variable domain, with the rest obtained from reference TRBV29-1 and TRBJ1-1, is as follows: SAVISQKPSRDICQRGTSLTIQCQVDSQVTMMFWYRQQPGQSLTLIATANQGSEATYESGFVIDKFPISRPNLTFSTLTVSNMSPEDSSIYLCSVPRGTEAFFGQGTRLTVV.

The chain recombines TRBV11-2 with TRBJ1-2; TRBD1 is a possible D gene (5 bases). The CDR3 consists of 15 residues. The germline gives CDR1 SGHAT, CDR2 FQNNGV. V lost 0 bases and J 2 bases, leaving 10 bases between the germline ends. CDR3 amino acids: CASSLDRGKNYGYTF. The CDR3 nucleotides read TGTGCCAGCAGCTTAGATAGGGGTAAAAACTATGGCTACACCTTC.

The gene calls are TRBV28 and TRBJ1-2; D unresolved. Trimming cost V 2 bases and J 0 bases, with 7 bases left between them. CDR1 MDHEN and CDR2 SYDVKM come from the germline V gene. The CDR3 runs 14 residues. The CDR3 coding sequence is TGTGCCAGCAGTTTAACAGCATCTAACTATGGCTACACCTTC. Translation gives CASSLTASNYGYTF.

CDR3 loop: CASSPGGQGARIPYGYTF. The CDR3, as DNA: TGTGCCAGCAGTCCAGGGGGGCAGGGGGCGCGGATCCCCTATGGCTACACCTTC. This chain connects TRBV27 to TRBJ1-2; 8 nucleotides match TRBD1. V gave up 5 bases and J gave up 4 bases; unmatched junction bases: 18. The CDR3 runs 18 residues. Germline CDR1 is MNHEY and CDR2 is SMNVEV (reference sequence).

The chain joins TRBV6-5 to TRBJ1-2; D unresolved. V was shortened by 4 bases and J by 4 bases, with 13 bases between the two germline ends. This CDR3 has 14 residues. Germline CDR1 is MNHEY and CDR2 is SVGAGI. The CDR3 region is CASSLTSYGYGYTF. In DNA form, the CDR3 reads TGTGCCAGCAGTTTGACATCCTATGGCTATGGCTACACCTTC.

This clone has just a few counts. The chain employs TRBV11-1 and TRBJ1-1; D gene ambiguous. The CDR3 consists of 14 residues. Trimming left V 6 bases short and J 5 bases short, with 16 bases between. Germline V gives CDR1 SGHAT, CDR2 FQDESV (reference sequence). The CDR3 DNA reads TGTGCCAGCAGTTACAAGCCAGGAGGGACTGAAGCTTTCTTT. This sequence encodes CASSYKPGGTEAFF.

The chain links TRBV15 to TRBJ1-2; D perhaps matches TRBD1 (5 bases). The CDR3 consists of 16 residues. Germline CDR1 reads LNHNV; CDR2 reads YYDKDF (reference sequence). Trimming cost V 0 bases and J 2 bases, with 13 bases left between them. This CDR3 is CATSRDSVGLNYGYTF. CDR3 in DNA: TGTGCCACCAGCAGAGATTCGGTGGGGCTCAACTATGGCTACACCTTC. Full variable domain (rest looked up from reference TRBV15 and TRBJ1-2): DAMVIQNPRYQVTQFGKPVTLSCSQTLNHNVMYWYQQKSSQAPKLLFHYYDKDFNNEADTPDNFQSRRPNTSFCFLDIRSPGLGDTAMYLCATSRDSVGLNYGYTFGSGTRLTVV.

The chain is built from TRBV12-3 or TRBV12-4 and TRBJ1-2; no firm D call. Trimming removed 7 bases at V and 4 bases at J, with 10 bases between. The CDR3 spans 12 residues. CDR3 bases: TGTGCCAGCACCCCAGGCCTCTATGGCTACACCTTC. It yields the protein CASTPGLYGYTF.

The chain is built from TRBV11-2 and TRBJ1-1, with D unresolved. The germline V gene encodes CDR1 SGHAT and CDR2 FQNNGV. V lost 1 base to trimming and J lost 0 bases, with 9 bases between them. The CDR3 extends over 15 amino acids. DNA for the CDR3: TGTGCCAGCAGCTTAGCTCGGGGAATGAACACTGAAGCTTTCTTT. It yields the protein CASSLARGMNTEAFF.